This is a list of T cell receptor beta chains from one sample in a study of T-cell reconstitution after alpha-beta-depleted transplantation in children. From the PCR reads, TCRdb called clonotypes with MiXCR, one entry per CDR3 protein. The sample records 600,000 to 700,000 distinct CDR3 sequences, about 12% being singletons. Sequenced material: PBMCs, taken before TCRalphabeta/CD19-depleted stem cell transplant. These receptors all come from a girl aged 2-10 years with congenital amegakaryocytic thrombocytopenia, due to receive a stem cell transplant. Both conserved end residues are part of each CDR3. The D gene is left open where the match is weak. Clone size appears in some rows only: once, few, many, or a class for an expanded clone.

clone_size: NA; d_call: TRBD1; v_call: TRBV6-1; j_call: TRBJ1-2; cdr3_aa: CASIPGQGRYYTF; cdr3_nt: TGTGCCAGCATACCGGGACAGGGAAGATACTACACCTTC
clone_size: many; d_call: NA; v_call: TRBV4-1; j_call: TRBJ1-1; cdr3_aa: CASSHQIGGGPTTNTEAFF; cdr3_nt: TGCGCCAGCAGCCACCAAATTGGGGGGGGCCCAACAACGAACACTGAAGCTTTCTTT
clone_size: many; d_call: NA; v_call: TRBV19; j_call: TRBJ1-5; cdr3_aa: CASSGSSNQPQHF; cdr3_nt: TGTGCCAGTAGTGGTTCTAGCAATCAGCCCCAGCATTTT
clone_size: NA; d_call: TRBD2; v_call: TRBV18; j_call: TRBJ2-1; cdr3_aa: CASSGTSGRSSYNEQFF; cdr3_nt: TGTGCCAGCTCGGGGACTAGCGGGAGGTCGTCCTACAATGAGCAGTTCTTC
clone_size: many; d_call: NA; v_call: TRBV25-1; j_call: TRBJ2-1; cdr3_aa: CASSQSFNEQFF; cdr3_nt: TGTGCCAGCAGTCAAAGTTTCAATGAGCAGTTCTTC
clone_size: NA; d_call: NA; v_call: TRBV6-1; j_call: TRBJ2-3; cdr3_aa: CATTTKNTDTQYF; cdr3_nt: TGTGCCACGACAACAAAAAACACAGATACGCAGTATTTT
clone_size: few; d_call: NA; v_call: TRBV7-9; j_call: TRBJ2-5; cdr3_aa: CASSLGLGPQETQYF; cdr3_nt: TGTGCCAGCAGCTTAGGTTTGGGCCCTCAAGAGACCCAGTACTTC
clone_size: many; d_call: TRBD1; v_call: TRBV25-1; j_call: TRBJ2-5; cdr3_aa: CASSEQGARETQYF; cdr3_nt: TGTGCCAGCAGTGAACAGGGGGCTCGAGAGACCCAGTACTTC
clone_size: NA; d_call: TRBD1; v_call: TRBV6-1; j_call: TRBJ2-7; cdr3_aa: CASSEASGQGAREQYF; cdr3_nt: TGTGCCAGCAGTGAAGCCTCGGGACAGGGGGCGCGTGAGCAGTACTTC
clone_size: NA; d_call: NA; v_call: TRBV5-1; j_call: TRBJ2-7; cdr3_aa: CASSPRSRDISYEQYF; cdr3_nt: TGCGCCAGCAGCCCCCGGTCCCGGGACATTTCCTACGAGCAGTACTTC
clone_size: few; d_call: NA; v_call: TRBV7-9; j_call: TRBJ1-2; cdr3_aa: CASSFLPGGEEFGYTF; cdr3_nt: TGTGCCAGCAGCTTTCTCCCGGGAGGGGAGGAATTTGGCTACACCTTC
clone_size: NA; d_call: NA; v_call: TRBV7-9; j_call: TRBJ1-4; cdr3_aa: CASSRGPSYVPIEKLFF; cdr3_nt: TGTGCCAGCAGCAGGGGTCCGTCTTATGTGCCCATAGAAAAACTGTTTTTT
clone_size: few; d_call: NA; v_call: TRBV12-3/TRBV12-4; j_call: TRBJ2-1; cdr3_aa: CASSFIGGSSYNEQFF; cdr3_nt: TGTGCCAGCAGTTTTATCGGCGGAAGCTCCTACAATGAGCAGTTCTTC
clone_size: many; d_call: NA; v_call: TRBV12-3/TRBV12-4; j_call: TRBJ2-5; cdr3_aa: CASTITQETQYF; cdr3_nt: TGTGCCAGCACAATCACTCAAGAGACCCAGTACTTC
clone_size: few; d_call: NA; v_call: TRBV7-9; j_call: TRBJ2-3; cdr3_aa: CASSTIVGRWSTDTQYF; cdr3_nt: TGTGCCAGCAGCACGATAGTCGGGAGATGGAGCACAGATACGCAGTATTTT
clone_size: many; d_call: NA; v_call: TRBV12-3/TRBV12-4; j_call: TRBJ2-2; cdr3_aa: CASSHYTGFTGELFF; cdr3_nt: TGTGCCAGCAGCCACTATACAGGGTTTACCGGGGAGCTGTTTTTT
clone_size: many; d_call: NA; v_call: TRBV29-1; j_call: TRBJ2-5; cdr3_aa: CSVARGQETQYF; cdr3_nt: TGCAGCGTTGCCAGGGGCCAAGAGACCCAGTACTTC
clone_size: NA; d_call: TRBD2; v_call: TRBV25-1; j_call: TRBJ2-3; cdr3_aa: CATGGLLAGEGHTQYF; cdr3_nt: TGTGCCACAGGCGGCCTACTAGCGGGAGAGGGACATACGCAGTATTTT
clone_size: NA; d_call: TRBD2; v_call: TRBV7-9; j_call: TRBJ2-5; cdr3_aa: CASSSTSGQETQYF; cdr3_nt: TGTGCCAGCAGCTCGACTAGCGGACAAGAGACCCAGTACTTC
clone_size: many; d_call: NA; v_call: TRBV20-1; j_call: TRBJ1-5; cdr3_aa: CSARNRVVSQPQHF; cdr3_nt: TGCAGTGCTAGGAACAGGGTTGTTAGTCAGCCCCAGCATTTT
clone_size: many; d_call: TRBD2; v_call: TRBV20-1; j_call: TRBJ2-3; cdr3_aa: CSASRAGEWDTQYF; cdr3_nt: TGCAGTGCTAGTCGGGCGGGAGAATGGGATACGCAGTATTTT
clone_size: NA; d_call: TRBD1; v_call: TRBV20-1; j_call: TRBJ2-7; cdr3_aa: CSARADRGLNEQYF; cdr3_nt: TGCAGTGCTAGAGCAGACAGGGGGCTCAACGAGCAGTACTTC
clone_size: NA; d_call: NA; v_call: TRBV4-1; j_call: TRBJ2-5; cdr3_aa: CASSQWKVAAVTQYF; cdr3_nt: TGCGCCAGCAGCCAATGGAAGGTGGCGGCGGTGACCCAGTACTTC
clone_size: NA; d_call: TRBD1; v_call: TRBV5-1; j_call: TRBJ1-4; cdr3_aa: CASSLRRTGDVEKLFF; cdr3_nt: TGCGCCAGCAGCCTGCGACGGACAGGGGATGTCGAAAAACTGTTTTTT
clone_size: many; d_call: TRBD2; v_call: TRBV9; j_call: TRBJ2-3; cdr3_aa: CASSVGLAASTDTQYF; cdr3_nt: TGTGCCAGCAGCGTAGGACTAGCGGCAAGCACAGATACGCAGTATTTT
clone_size: many; d_call: NA; v_call: TRBV20-1; j_call: TRBJ2-1; cdr3_aa: CSAAYNEQFF; cdr3_nt: TGCAGCGCAGCATACAATGAGCAGTTCTTC
clone_size: NA; d_call: TRBD2; v_call: TRBV4-1; j_call: TRBJ2-1; cdr3_aa: CASGLAGRDEQFF; cdr3_nt: TGCGCCAGCGGACTAGCGGGAAGGGATGAGCAGTTCTTC
clone_size: few; d_call: NA; v_call: TRBV15; j_call: TRBJ1-4; cdr3_aa: CATSSTVAEKLFF; cdr3_nt: TGTGCCACCAGCAGTACAGTGGCTGAGAAACTGTTTTTT
clone_size: NA; d_call: NA; v_call: TRBV15; j_call: TRBJ2-7; cdr3_aa: CATSRDVGADYEQYF; cdr3_nt: TGTGCCACCAGCAGAGACGTGGGGGCTGACTACGAGCAGTACTTC
clone_size: NA; d_call: NA; v_call: TRBV5-1; j_call: TRBJ2-2; cdr3_aa: CASSFATPGGGELFF; cdr3_nt: TGCGCCAGCAGCTTCGCGACCCCCGGGGGCGGGGAGCTGTTTTTT
clone_size: NA; d_call: NA; v_call: TRBV20-1; j_call: TRBJ2-5; cdr3_aa: CSAPSEAQETQYF; cdr3_nt: TGCAGTGCACCCAGCGAGGCTCAAGAGACCCAGTACTTC
clone_size: many; d_call: NA; v_call: TRBV5-1; j_call: TRBJ2-1; cdr3_aa: CASSLAGSFSYNEQFF; cdr3_nt: TGCGCCAGCAGCTTGGCTGGATCTTTCTCCTACAATGAGCAGTTCTTC
clone_size: many; d_call: TRBD2; v_call: TRBV5-1; j_call: TRBJ2-1; cdr3_aa: CASSLGSSGSAYNEQFF; cdr3_nt: TGCGCCAGCAGCTTGGGTTCTAGCGGGAGTGCCTACAATGAGCAGTTCTTC
clone_size: many; d_call: NA; v_call: TRBV20-1; j_call: TRBJ1-4; cdr3_aa: CSARDGDSYNEKLFF; cdr3_nt: TGCAGTGCTAGAGATGGAGACAGTTATAATGAAAAACTGTTTTTT
clone_size: many; d_call: NA; v_call: TRBV11-1; j_call: TRBJ1-2; cdr3_aa: CASSFNRLVDNYYYGYTF; cdr3_nt: TGTGCCAGCAGCTTTAACCGGCTAGTGGACAACTATTACTATGGCTACACCTTC
clone_size: few; d_call: NA; v_call: TRBV4-2; j_call: TRBJ2-3; cdr3_aa: CASSPWGPYTDTQYF; cdr3_nt: TGTGCCAGCAGCCCCTGGGGCCCCTACACAGATACGCAGTATTTT
clone_size: few; d_call: NA; v_call: TRBV4-1; j_call: TRBJ2-1; cdr3_aa: CASSHVVAQNEQFF; cdr3_nt: TGCGCCAGCAGCCACGTGGTAGCCCAAAATGAGCAGTTCTTC
clone_size: many; d_call: NA; v_call: TRBV6-1; j_call: TRBJ1-1; cdr3_aa: CASSLEGTLNTEAFF; cdr3_nt: TGTGCCAGCAGCCTTGAGGGAACACTGAACACTGAAGCTTTCTTT
clone_size: NA; d_call: TRBD1; v_call: TRBV5-1; j_call: TRBJ2-7; cdr3_aa: CASSLGVGQGTYEQYF; cdr3_nt: TGCGCCAGCAGCTTGGGCGTGGGACAGGGAACCTACGAGCAGTACTTC